This T cell receptor (beta chain) was captured in a study of blood T cell repertoires in COVID-19. Study in general: Samples of COVID-19 (acute and convalescent) were obtained from the United States, Italy and Spain. Sources were T cells, B-cell-depleted T cells, or PBMCs; the material itself was cDNA or gDNA.

Source study methods: Estimation of nucleated cell counts was performed using reference gene primer amplification. The assay was immunoSEQ multiplex PCR, and TCRdb's table has in-frame clones only and misses some. The V and J calls and clone size are taken from that table; D and trimming were inferred from the DNA. Altogether some 94,000 clones are present, approximately 87% being singletons, with the ten largest covering roughly 1.1%. The CDR3 contains 13 residues. V was clipped by 3 bases and J by 6 bases, with 11 bases between them. Germline loops: CDR1 MNHEY, CDR2 SVGEGT. Sequenced input: peripheral blood. This TCR came from a human donor in a cohort sampled during active COVID-19. This chain uses TRBV6-2 or TRBV6-3 with TRBJ1-1, with D unclear. CDR3 sequence: CASSYRGFAEAFF. The CDR3 DNA sequence: TGTGCCAGCAGTTATCGAGGGTTCGCTGAAGCTTTCTTT.